This record concerns one TCR beta chain sequence. What it binds is unknown. Other DNA sequences in the sample encode the same CDR3. These data originate in a study of cytomegalovirus exposure and HLA in healthy donors. Findings and limits, study-wide: The majority of CMV-associated TCR beta chains were reported as apparently HLA-restricted in a later analysis. A prior analysis recorded that most TCR beta V segments were productive about 87% or about 30% of the time. Cytomegalovirus-associated TCR beta chains were listed, numbering 150 to 200.

The primer mix had 60 Vbeta and 13 Jbeta primers. Profiling relied on immunoSEQ multiplex PCR, and the TCRdb table lists in-frame clones only, not all of them. In the table there are some 170,000 clones, about 82% of which are singletons. The CDR3 runs to 14 residues. Looked up from germline, CDR1 is SGDLS and CDR2 is YYNGEE. Trimming took 0 bases from V and 1 from J, leaving 8 bases between them. The sample consisted of PBMCs. This chain joins TRBV9 and TRBJ2-7; D is undetermined. The source of this sequence is a young woman in good health and CMV-seropositive. The CDR3 spells CASSVGQASYEQYF. In DNA, the CDR3 is TGTGCCAGCAGCGTAGGGCAGGCATCCTACGAGCAGTACTTC.